This T cell receptor (beta chain) is drawn from a study of blood T cell repertoires in COVID-19. Whole-study context: The United States, Italy and Spain supplied acute and convalescent COVID-19 samples. T cells, B-cell-depleted T cells, or PBMCs supplied cDNA or gDNA.

Original analysis: Amplification of reference gene primers was used by the study to estimate nucleated cell counts. Using immunoSEQ multiplex PCR, the repertoire was profiled, and TCRdb retains in-frame clones only, with some absent. The V and J calls and clone size were taken over from that table, and D and trimming were inferred from the DNA. Altogether some 310,000 clones are present, nearly 90% being singletons, with the ten largest covering roughly a tenth. In regard to this clone: The germline gene is not matched at one end of the junction; a read error may be the cause.

Germline CDR1 MNHEY, CDR2 SMNVEV (reference sequence). This CDR3 has 14 residues. Before being deemed recovered, Cohort 3 donors had two negative PCRs, clearance, or symptom resolution. The rearrangement uses TRBV27 and TRBJ2-1; D is unresolved. The material sequenced was PBMCs or T cells enriched from blood (not recorded which). This TCR derives from a woman in her twenties or thirties who had recovered from COVID-19. In nucleotides, the CDR3 is TGTGCCAGCAGTTTATTAATCTCCCACAATGAGCAGTTCTTC. Residues: CASSLLISHNEQFF.